The rows below give T cell receptor beta chains drawn from one sample of a study of neurological immune-mediated disorders. TCRdb redid the calling of the 5' RACE reads with MiXCR, one entry per CDR3 protein. The sample has 45,000 or so distinct CDR3 sequences; 20% to 25% are singletons. The sequenced sample consisted of PBMCs. These receptors were obtained from a man between 60 and 75 years old with HTLV-1-associated myelopathy (HAM/TSP). CDR3s include the opening cysteine and the closing phenylalanine or tryptophan. The D gene is left open where the match is weak. Only some rows state a clone size, as once, few, many or a class for expanded clones.

many,TRBJ1-1,.,TRBV12-3/TRBV12-4,CASSRVIPPMNTEAFF,TGTGCCAGCAGCCGAGTTATCCCTCCTATGAACACTGAAGCTTTCTTT
many,TRBJ2-1,.,TRBV20-1,CSTRGWGTPFPNEQFF,TGCAGTACTAGAGGGTGGGGGACTCCGTTTCCCAATGAGCAGTTCTTC
many,TRBJ2-7,TRBD2,TRBV11-2,CASSLAGTTPYEQYF,TGTGCCAGCAGCTTAGCCGGGACTACCCCTTACGAGCAGTACTTC
.,TRBJ2-7,TRBD2,TRBV19,CASTLGSSGMDEQYF,TGTGCCAGTACTCTTGGGTCTAGCGGGATGGACGAGCAGTACTTC
many,TRBJ1-1,.,TRBV7-9,CASSYPQRNTEAFF,TGTGCCAGCAGCTACCCACAGAGGAACACTGAAGCTTTCTTT
few,TRBJ2-1,TRBD2,TRBV3-1,CASSQVWTSERNEQFF,TGTGCCAGCAGCCAGGTTTGGACTAGCGAGAGAAATGAGCAGTTCTTC
many,TRBJ2-5,TRBD2,TRBV2,CASRLAGETQYF,TGTGCCAGCCGACTAGCGGGAGAGACCCAGTACTTC
many,TRBJ2-2,.,TRBV10-3,CATSGEMSTGELFF,TGTGCCACCAGTGGTGAGATGTCTACCGGGGAGCTGTTTTTT
many,TRBJ1-3,TRBD1,TRBV12-3/TRBV12-4,CASTEQGFETIYF,TGTGCCAGCACCGAACAGGGGTTTGAGACCATATATTTT
many,TRBJ2-5,.,TRBV3-1,CASSHQERWETQYF,TGTGCCAGCAGCCACCAAGAACGTTGGGAGACCCAGTACTTC
.,TRBJ2-3,TRBD2,TRBV28,CASSPLAGGLSDTQYF,TGTGCCAGCAGTCCCCTAGCGGGAGGGCTGTCAGATACACAGTATTTT
few,TRBJ2-3,.,TRBV18,CASSPPLRQGGMDTQYF,TGTGCCAGCTCACCACCGTTGCGACAAGGGGGGATGGATACGCAGTATTTT
.,TRBJ1-4,TRBD1,TRBV12-3/TRBV12-4,CASRSLGTVNEKLFF,TGTGCCAGCAGGTCTCTTGGGACAGTTAATGAAAAACTGTTTTTT
many,TRBJ1-2,.,TRBV14,CASSPHGDGYTF,TGTGCCAGCAGCCCTCACGGGGATGGCTACACCTTC
.,TRBJ2-1,TRBD2,TRBV7-9,CASSFGTSGYNEQFF,TGTGCCAGCAGCTTCGGGACTAGCGGTTACAATGAGCAGTTCTTC
many,TRBJ1-1,.,TRBV15,CATSRADGTEAFF,TGTGCCACCAGCAGAGCTGACGGCACTGAAGCTTTCTTT
many,TRBJ1-4,TRBD1,TRBV24-1,CATSPGGLNEKLFF,TGTGCCACCAGCCCAGGGGGACTTAATGAAAAACTGTTTTTT
.,TRBJ2-3,.,TRBV9,CASSLATSTDTQYF,TGTGCCAGCAGCCTAGCGACTAGCACAGATACGCAGTATTTT
.,TRBJ2-7,TRBD1,TRBV12-3/TRBV12-4,CASSFNGRQGGEQYF,TGTGCCAGCAGCTTTAACGGGAGACAGGGGGGCGAGCAGTACTTC
many,TRBJ2-2,TRBD1,TRBV29-1,CSARDRGLTGELFF,TGCAGCGCCCGGGACAGGGGCCTCACCGGGGAGCTGTTTTTT
.,TRBJ2-3,.,TRBV7-2,CASIPDAVFGTQYF,TGTGCCAGCATCCCGGACGCGGTATTTGGTACGCAGTATTTT
.,TRBJ1-1,.,TRBV7-9,CASTLNALMNTEAFF,TGTGCCAGCACTTTGAATGCCCTGATGAACACTGAAGCTTTCTTT
.,TRBJ2-3,.,TRBV5-1,CASSRTGGSTDTQYF,TGCGCCAGCAGCAGGACTGGGGGTAGCACAGATACGCAGTATTTT
many,TRBJ1-2,.,TRBV4-1,CASSQPRQSGGYTF,TGCGCCAGCAGCCAGCCTAGACAGTCTGGTGGCTACACCTTC
many,TRBJ2-1,.,TRBV5-6,CASSSRVADFGKEQFF,TGTGCCAGCAGCTCGCGGGTGGCGGACTTTGGGAAGGAGCAGTTCTTC
many,TRBJ2-6,TRBD2,TRBV5-4,CASSFNLAGAGANVLTF,TGTGCCAGCAGCTTCAATCTAGCGGGAGCTGGGGCCAACGTCCTGACTTTC
.,TRBJ1-6,TRBD1,TRBV18,CASGRDRVLDSPLHF,TGTGCCAGCGGCCGGGACAGGGTTTTGGATTCACCCCTCCACTTT
many,TRBJ2-7,.,TRBV4-1,CASSQDPDSPVPTQYF,TGCGCCAGCAGCCAAGATCCGGACAGTCCAGTGCCAACGCAGTACTTC
.,TRBJ2-2,.,TRBV7-3,CASSSVGSGELFF,TGTGCCAGCAGCTCAGTCGGTTCCGGGGAGCTGTTTTTT
few,TRBJ1-2,.,TRBV20-1,CSAPWEGRGNGYTF,TGCAGTGCTCCTTGGGAGGGGCGAGGTAATGGCTACACCTTC
many,TRBJ2-5,TRBD2,TRBV6-1,CASLRLAVYQETQYF,TGTGCCAGCCTCCGACTAGCGGTGTACCAAGAGACCCAGTACTTC
many,TRBJ2-1,.,TRBV20-1,CSARQGGGEQFF,TGCAGTGCTAGGCAGGGGGGGGGTGAGCAGTTCTTC
many,TRBJ2-1,TRBD2,TRBV28,CASRPGLAPRDEQFF,TGTGCCAGCAGACCGGGACTAGCTCCTCGGGATGAGCAGTTCTTC
many,TRBJ2-7,TRBD2,TRBV27,CASGVDTSGRAYEQYF,TGTGCCAGCGGAGTAGATACTAGCGGGAGAGCGTACGAGCAGTACTTC
.,TRBJ2-2,.,TRBV2,CASRDLPNTGELFF,TGTGCCAGCAGGGACTTACCTAACACCGGGGAGCTGTTTTTT
many,TRBJ2-7,.,TRBV5-4,CASSLEVVSTEQYF,TGTGCCAGCAGCTTGGAAGTTGTCTCCACGGAGCAGTACTTC
many,TRBJ2-5,.,TRBV12-3/TRBV12-4,CASSSWGETQYF,TGTGCCAGCAGTTCCTGGGGGGAGACCCAGTACTTC
.,TRBJ1-1,.,TRBV11-1,CAIATVSNTEAFF,TGTGCCATCGCAACAGTTTCGAACACTGAAGCTTTCTTT
many,TRBJ1-2,.,TRBV4-1,CASSQVTTSYGYTF,TGCGCCAGCAGCCAAGTTACGACCAGCTATGGCTACACCTTC
many,TRBJ2-5,.,TRBV27,CASSPTTQTEMETQYF,TGTGCCAGCAGTCCGACGACACAAACAGAAATGGAGACCCAGTACTTC
many,TRBJ2-3,.,TRBV12-3/TRBV12-4,CASSLQASTDTQYF,TGTGCCAGCAGTTTGCAGGCTAGCACAGATACGCAGTATTTT
many,TRBJ2-2,TRBD1,TRBV5-1,CASSPPGGRSTGGELFF,TGCGCCAGCAGCCCACCAGGGGGCCGATCGACAGGCGGGGAGCTGTTTTTT
many,TRBJ2-7,.,TRBV20-1,CSATLDSSYEQYF,TGCAGTGCTACCTTGGACAGCAGTTACGAGCAGTACTTC
many,TRBJ2-1,.,TRBV7-9,CASSAPDDVNEQFF,TGTGCCAGCAGCGCCCCCGATGACGTGAATGAGCAGTTCTTC
.,TRBJ2-7,.,TRBV29-1,CSVESVYEQYF,TGCAGCGTTGAGTCCGTCTACGAGCAGTACTTC
many,TRBJ2-6,.,TRBV2,CASTRQISGANVLTF,TGTGCCAGCACTCGACAGATCTCTGGGGCCAACGTCCTGACTTTC
.,TRBJ1-2,TRBD1,TRBV20-1,CSALDRGRDGYTF,TGCAGTGCTTTGGACAGGGGGCGAGATGGCTACACCTTC
many,TRBJ1-1,.,TRBV12-3/TRBV12-4,CASTGAEQNTEAFF,TGTGCCAGCACCGGGGCAGAGCAAAACACTGAAGCTTTCTTT
many,TRBJ2-1,TRBD1,TRBV28,CASRLGTGTSEQFF,TGTGCCAGCAGGCTTGGGACAGGGACGAGTGAGCAGTTCTTC
many,TRBJ2-2,TRBD2,TRBV5-8,CASIPSGRAGELFF,TGTGCCAGCATCCCTTCAGGGAGGGCCGGGGAGCTGTTTTTT
many,TRBJ1-1,.,TRBV20-1,CSARGQGLQNTEAFF,TGCAGTGCTAGAGGTCAGGGGCTACAGAACACTGAAGCTTTCTTT
.,TRBJ1-1,.,TRBV29-1,CIVEANQGTESFF,TGCATCGTTGAAGCCAACCAAGGCACTGAATCTTTCTTT
many,TRBJ2-7,.,TRBV2,CASTQVGGEQYF,TGTGCCAGCACTCAAGTCGGGGGCGAGCAGTACTTC
.,TRBJ2-1,TRBD2,TRBV7-2,CASSLEAGGPYNEQFF,TGTGCCAGCAGCTTAGAGGCGGGAGGGCCTTACAATGAGCAGTTCTTC
many,TRBJ2-1,.,TRBV28,CASSLSGYGYNEQFF,TGTGCCAGCAGTTTATCTGGGTATGGCTACAATGAGCAGTTCTTC
many,TRBJ2-5,.,TRBV7-3,CASSHSGGWAQYF,TGTGCCAGCAGCCACTCGGGCGGTTGGGCCCAGTACTTC
many,TRBJ1-1,.,TRBV29-1,CSVRVAGGTEAFF,TGCAGCGTGAGAGTGGCAGGCGGGACTGAAGCTTTCTTT